This T cell receptor (beta chain) was captured by sequencing in a study of T cells in Graves' hyperthyroidism and ophthalmopathy (dated by TCRdb to between 2019 and 2020). About the study as a whole: To identify distinguishing TCR V-J signatures, a discovery cohort of around 98 patients was used, comprising some 45 with Graves' ophthalmopathy and approximately 57 with stable Graves' hyperthyroidism. TCR Vbeta CDR3 sequencing of some 140 peripheral blood samples (approximately 44 ophthalmopathy, about 75 hyperthyroidism and roughly 17 progressor patients) is reported in the paper. The roughly 99 discovery patients were divided at random into training and test sets in a 7:3 ratio. In more than five Graves' hyperthyroidism patients, the study also compared T-cell repertoires from thyroid tissue with T-cell repertoires from blood. Once sampling was done, hyperthyroidism patients were given methimazole at a starting dose of 30 mg daily, whereas ophthalmopathy patients were given high-dose intravenous methylprednisolone. An independent validation cohort of around 19 hyperthyroidism patients and some 15 patients who later progressed to ophthalmopathy tested prospective prediction of ophthalmopathy. What the authors observed across the whole study: A model built on a 13 V-J signature distinguished ophthalmopathy from stable hyperthyroidism, reaching roughly 88% sensitivity and around 81% specificity in cross-validation and 80%/75% in testing. No statistical method was used to set the sample size in advance, and investigators knew the group allocation. Most expanded thyroid clonotypes (frequency above 0.001) were also detected in blood, suggesting blood repertoires may reflect thyroid immune responses. During validation, the model predicted progression to ophthalmopathy a median of around six months ahead of onset, with more than 55% sensitivity and 72.22% specificity.

At least ten counts were recorded for this clonotype. Its antigen is not yet known. The sample holds no much larger clone one base away, and base qualities are not on file. Graves' hyperthyroidism was defined as stable when no progression to ophthalmopathy occurred over 18 months of follow-up. The hyperthyroidism patients were between 18 and 65 years old and newly diagnosed, with a disease duration of less than 2 months. The study excluded patients with uncontrolled infections, other autoimmune diseases, pregnancy or lactation. Clinical symptoms, serum thyroxine and TRAb, thyroid ultrasound, and orbital computed tomography formed the basis for the diagnoses. Total RNA was extracted with Trizol reagent, and quality was checked on an Agilent 2100 Bioanalyzer. V lost 5 bases and J lost 4 bases; the stretch between them is 14 bases long. The cysteine opens and the phenylalanine closes a CDR3 of 14 amino acids. The sequence is cut down to CDR3 DNA, 42 bases in frame from base 1.

The TCR beta CDR3 regions were amplified from RNA transcripts. A first-round RT-PCR of the TCR CDR3 used the HTBI primer set with the Qiagen OneStep RT-PCR kit. Libraries were constructed in a second round of multiplex PCR, after which size selection and purification were performed. The libraries were sequenced on an Illumina HiSeq2000 using paired-end 100 bp reads. The source study handled its data this way. SOAPnuke was used to process the raw data, with reads discarded if the reads contained adapters or uncalled bases, had a mean Phred below 15, or lacked an exact constant-primer or identifier match. High-quality paired reads were merged using COPE v1.2.5, and each unique nucleotide sequence was defined as a clonotype. MiTCR v1.1 was used to align the clonotypes against IMGT TRBV, TRBD and TRBJ reference segments. Analysis was restricted to V-J combinations with a frequency above 0.0001, which covered approximately 99% of repertoires. The TCS score was defined as F50 (clonal expansion) divided by E x V (chaos), with BLOSUM62-based TCRdist calculated between CDR3 peptides within each V-J. Welch's t-statistics and random forest reduced some 510 V-J features to 10 to 15, which were used in a naive Bayes classifier (R e1071). Thyroid-blood repertoire similarity was quantified with the Morisita-Horn index. TCRdb reran the public reads through fastp at Q25 and MiXCR, keeping productive beta chains. CDR3 protein sequences are deduplicated, and each keeps its most common genes and DNA. Here the V and J calls rest on TCRdb's processing, not on the authors' analysis. This sample lists a few hundred thousand distinct CDR3 sequences; 46% were detected once. The top ten clones comprise roughly 8.2% of the sample.

The source material was peripheral blood or thyroid tissue (not recorded which). This clonotype was sampled from a woman between 18 and 29 years old with Graves' hyperthyroidism. The chain joins TRBV12-3 or TRBV12-4 to TRBJ1-2, with TRBD1 perhaps the D gene, on 5 matching bases. The sequence in DNA is TGTGCCAGCAGTCGACAGCGAAGGGGCTATGGCTACACCTTC. Its coded protein is CASSRQRRGYGYTF.